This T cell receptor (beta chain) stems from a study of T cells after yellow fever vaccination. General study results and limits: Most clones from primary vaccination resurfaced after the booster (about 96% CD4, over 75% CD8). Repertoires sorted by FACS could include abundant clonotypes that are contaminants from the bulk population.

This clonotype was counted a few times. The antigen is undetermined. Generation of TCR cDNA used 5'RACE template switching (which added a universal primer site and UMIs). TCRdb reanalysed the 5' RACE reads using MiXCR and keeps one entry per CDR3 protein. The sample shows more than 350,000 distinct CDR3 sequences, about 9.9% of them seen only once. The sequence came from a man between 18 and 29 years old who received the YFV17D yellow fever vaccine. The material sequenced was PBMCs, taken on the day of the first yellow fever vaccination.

CDR3 amino acids: CSAGGRAGDKPYEQYV. As DNA, the CDR3 is TGCAGTGCCGGTGGTCGCGCTGGGGACAAACCCTACGAGCAGTACGTC. The gene calls are TRBV20-1 and TRBJ2-7; D is perhaps TRBD1 (6 bases). The length of the CDR3 is 16 residues. Germline loops: CDR1 DFQATT, CDR2 SNEGSKA (reference sequence). Between the trimmed V and J ends, which lost 6 bases and 2 bases, there was a span of 23 bases.